One and the same sample provided the 21 T cell receptor beta chains below, sequenced in a study of shared clonotypes between healthy human individuals. Libraries were prepared by immunoSEQ multiplex PCR; TCRdb keeps only in-frame clonotypes and omits some of them. This table holds roughly 2 million clones, about 95% found once. Terminally differentiated effector memory CD45RA+ cells were excluded by CCR7 positive selection of CD45RO-negative cells. Material for sequencing was naive CD8+ T cells sorted from blood. The receptors stem from a man aged 18 to 30 in good health.

V and J are TRBV13 and TRBJ2-3, with TRBD2 as a possible D gene (5 bases). In germline, CDR1 is PRHDT, CDR2 FYEKMQ (reference sequence). The CDR3 sequence is 15 residues long. Deletions cut 4 bases from V and 0 bases from J, with 11 bases between. Here the CDR3 reads CASSSGGFSTDTQYF. CDR3 DNA: TGTGCCAGCAGCTCCGGCGGGTTTAGCACAGATACGCAGTATTTT.

The chain employs TRBV28 and TRBJ2-7; TRBD1 matches 7 bases. The germline CDR1 and CDR2 sequences are MDHEN and SYDVKM. The CDR3 covers 16 residues. V was pared by 6 bases and J by 0 bases, with 11 bases of the junction left unmatched. CDR3 nucleotide sequence: TGTGCCAGCAGCGTTACAGGGGCCGTCAGCTCCTACGAGCAGTACTTC. Translating gives CASSVTGAVSSYEQYF.

The gene calls are TRBV7-2 and TRBJ2-7; perhaps D is TRBD1 or TRBD2 (5 bases each). V lost 5 bases and J lost 4, with 15 bases in between. The CDR3 extends over 14 amino acids. Germline V gene sequence: CDR1 SGHTA, CDR2 FQGNSA. This chain's CDR3 is CASSHGTVPYEQYF. The CDR3, as DNA: TGTGCCAGCAGCCACGGGACGGTCCCTTACGAGCAGTACTTC.

This chain joins TRBV4-3 and TRBJ2-7, with 11 bases aligning to TRBD2. The CDR3 length is 20 residues. V lost 0 bases and J lost 5; bases outside the gene matches: 18. Germline values: CDR1 LGHNA, CDR2 YSLEER. CDR3 bases: TGCGCCAGCAGCCAAGACTGGGCGGTTGAACTAGCGGGAGTAAGGAACGAGCAGTACTTC. Protein sequence: CASSQDWAVELAGVRNEQYF.

V and J are TRBV9 and TRBJ1-6; D is perhaps TRBD1 (6 bases). The CDR3 consists of 17 residues. The V gene's germline CDR1 is SGDLS and CDR2 YYNGEE. V gave up 3 bases and J gave up 0 bases, with 13 bases separating them. In nucleotides, the CDR3 is TGTGCCAGCAGCGAGAGACAGGAGAGCTCCTATAATTCACCCCTCCACTTT. Translation: CASSERQESSYNSPLHF. The variable domain in full, completed from reference TRBV9 and TRBJ1-6, reads DSGVTQTPKHLITATGQRVTLRCSPRSGDLSVYWYQQSLDQGLQFLIQYYNGEERAKGNILERFSAQQFPDLHSELNLSSLELGDSALYFCASSERQESSYNSPLHFGNGTRLTVT.

A remark on this clone: Sequence at one end of the junction differs from germline and may be a read error. The CDR3 here is CASSGGLAGYNEQFF. The CDR3 bases are TGTGCTAGCAGCGGGGGACTAGCGGGATACAATGAGCAGTTCTTC. The V gene is TRBV7-7, the J gene TRBJ2-1; TRBD2 agrees at 13 bases. CDR3 length: 15 residues. Germline V gene data show CDR1 as SSHAT and CDR2 as FNYEAQ (reference sequence).

The V call is TRBV5-6, the J call TRBJ2-2, with 8 bases identical to TRBD1. Germline lookup yields CDR1 SGHDT and CDR2 YYEEEE. This CDR3 is 14 amino acids long. Trimming removed 5 bases from V and 4 bases from J; junction bases left unmatched: 4. The CDR3 spells CASRPTGGTGELFF. The DNA of the CDR3 is TGTGCCAGCAGACCTACAGGGGGCACCGGGGAGCTGTTTTTT.

V gene TRBV11-1 combines with J gene TRBJ2-5; possible D gene TRBD1, 5 bases. The germline V gene encodes CDR1 SGHAT and CDR2 FQDESV (reference sequence). Trimming left V 2 bases short and J 1 base short, with 8 bases between. The CDR3 has 14 amino acids. CDR3 coding DNA: TGTGCCAGCAGCTTAACAGGACCCCAAGAGACCCAGTACTTC. It is translated as CASSLTGPQETQYF.

The V gene is TRBV25-1, the J gene TRBJ1-1, with a possible D match to TRBD1 (6 bases). V shed 8 bases and J shed 6 bases, with 13 bases lying between them. This CDR3 comprises 12 residues. Germline V lookup: CDR1 MGHDK, CDR2 SYGVNS. The CDR3 here is CASSRTVAEAFF. CDR3 nucleotides: TGTGCCAGCTCCAGGACAGTCGCTGAAGCTTTCTTT.

This clone was seen a single time. V gene TRBV5-6 combines with J gene TRBJ2-1; the D gene is possibly TRBD2 (6 bases). Germline CDR1 is SGHDT and CDR2 is YYEEEE. The CDR3 totals 12 residues. V lost 3 bases and J lost 9, with 10 bases in between. The CDR3 coding sequence is TGTGCCAGCAGCTGGGACTGGGGTGAGCAGTTCTTC. It is translated as CASSWDWGEQFF.

The chain combines TRBV7-9 with TRBJ2-1; D gene unclear. The CDR3 runs to 16 residues. Trimming took off 5 bases at V and 0 bases at J, with 14 bases between the two ends. CDR1 and CDR2 from the germline V gene are SEHNR and FQNEAQ (reference sequence). The CDR3 DNA sequence: TGTGCCAGCAGCCCGCCGGACCGGAGCTCCTACAATGAGCAGTTCTTC. Residues: CASSPPDRSSYNEQFF.

CDR3 loop: CASRGADTQYF. For the CDR3, the DNA is TGTGCCAGCAGGGGGGCAGATACGCAGTATTTT. The chain is built from TRBV6-4 and TRBJ2-3; D possibly matches TRBD1 or TRBD2 (5 bases each). The CDR3 extends over 11 amino acids. The germline V gene has CDR1 MRHNA and CDR2 SNTAGT. The V end was cut by 6 bases, the J end by 4 bases, with 5 bases between.

This chain joins TRBV10-3 and TRBJ1-3; no clear D gene. This CDR3 has 12 residues. With 10 bases removed from V and 4 bases from J, the gap between germline ends came to 11 bases. Germline-derived CDR1 and CDR2 are ENHRY and SYGVKD. The CDR3 region is CATLTSGNTIYF. In DNA form, the CDR3 reads TGTGCCACCTTGACAAGCGGAAACACCATATATTTT.

About this clone itself: A read error may account for a junction end that differs from germline. CDR3 loop: CASSVDLLAEAFF. DNA of the CDR3: TGTGCCAGTAGTGTAGACCTTCTAGCTGAAGCTTTCTTT. The chain is built from TRBV19 and TRBJ1-1; D unclear. The germline gives CDR1 LNHDA, CDR2 SQIVND (reference sequence). The CDR3 is 13 residues long.

This rearrangement joins TRBV4-1 to TRBJ2-2; the match to TRBD2 covers 7 bases. Germline V gene sequence: CDR1 MGHRA, CDR2 YSYEKL. The CDR3 runs to 15 residues. With 1 base clipped from V and 4 bases from J, the junction kept 3 bases outside the gene matches. In nucleotides, the CDR3 is TGCGCCAGCAGCCAAGCACTAGCGAGCACCGGGGAGCTGTTTTTT. Amino acid sequence: CASSQALASTGELFF.

The chain carries TRBV6-5 and TRBJ1-1; D is uncertain. CDR1 is MNHEY and CDR2 is SVGAGI in the germline V gene. Between the trimmed V and J ends, which lost 1 base and 3 bases, there was a span of 9 bases. The CDR3 loop spans 14 amino acids. The CDR3 spells CASSYLGYDTEAFF. The CDR3 nucleotides are TGTGCCAGCAGTTACTTGGGGTACGACACTGAAGCTTTCTTT.

In this sample, this clone turned up once. This chain joins TRBV28 and TRBJ2-1; unclear D gene. Germline loops: CDR1 MDHEN, CDR2 SYDVKM. The CDR3 sequence is 12 residues long. Trimming left V 5 bases short and J 3 bases short, with 5 bases between. CDR3 sequence reads: CASSHSYNEQFF. CDR3 nucleotides: TGTGCCAGCAGTCACAGCTACAATGAGCAGTTCTTC.

The rearrangement joins TRBV7-9 to TRBJ1-5; D is perhaps TRBD1 (5 bases). V lost 5 bases to trimming and J lost 4 bases, with 18 bases between them. This CDR3 spans 16 amino acids. The germline V gene has CDR1 SEHNR and CDR2 FQNEAQ (reference sequence). The CDR3 DNA reads TGTGCCAGCAGCCCCGGAGGGGCCCTTAGGAATCAGCCCCAGCATTTT. Translated: CASSPGGALRNQPQHF.

This rearrangement joins TRBV7-9 to TRBJ2-7; TRBD2 agrees at 10 bases. From germline, CDR1 is SEHNR and CDR2 FQNEAQ (reference sequence). With 5 bases clipped from V and 3 bases from J, the junction kept 7 bases outside the gene matches. The CDR3 is made up of 15 amino acids. In nucleotides, the CDR3 is TGTGCCAGCAGCAAGAGCGGGGGGGCCCACTACGAGCAGTACTTC. This encodes CASSKSGGAHYEQYF.

The chain uses TRBV2 and TRBJ2-3; 9 positions match TRBD2. The ends lost 6 bases at V and 4 bases at J; junction bases unmatched: 5. The CDR3 runs to 14 residues. CDR1 is SNHLY and CDR2 is FYNNEI in the germline V gene. In DNA, the CDR3 is TGTGCCAGCAGCTTAGCGGGAGCGGCAGATACGCAGTATTTT. This encodes CASSLAGAADTQYF. The full variable domain, its missing parts supplied by reference TRBV2 and TRBJ2-3, is EPEVTQTPSHQVTQMGQEVILRCVPISNHLYFYWYRQILGQKVEFLVSFYNNEISEKSEIFDDQFSVERPDGSNFTLKIRSTKLEDSAMYFCASSLAGAADTQYFGPGTRLTVL.

The J gene is TRBJ2-7, the V gene TRBV6-5; 11 bases are a match to TRBD1. CDR1 MNHEY and CDR2 SVGAGI come from the germline V gene. This CDR3 region has 14 residues. Germline trimming cut 6 bases from V and 2 bases from J; bases unmatched to any gene: 3. The CDR3 coding sequence is TGTGCCAGCAGGGGGACAGGGGGGACCTACGAGCAGTACTTC. It codes for CASRGTGGTYEQYF.